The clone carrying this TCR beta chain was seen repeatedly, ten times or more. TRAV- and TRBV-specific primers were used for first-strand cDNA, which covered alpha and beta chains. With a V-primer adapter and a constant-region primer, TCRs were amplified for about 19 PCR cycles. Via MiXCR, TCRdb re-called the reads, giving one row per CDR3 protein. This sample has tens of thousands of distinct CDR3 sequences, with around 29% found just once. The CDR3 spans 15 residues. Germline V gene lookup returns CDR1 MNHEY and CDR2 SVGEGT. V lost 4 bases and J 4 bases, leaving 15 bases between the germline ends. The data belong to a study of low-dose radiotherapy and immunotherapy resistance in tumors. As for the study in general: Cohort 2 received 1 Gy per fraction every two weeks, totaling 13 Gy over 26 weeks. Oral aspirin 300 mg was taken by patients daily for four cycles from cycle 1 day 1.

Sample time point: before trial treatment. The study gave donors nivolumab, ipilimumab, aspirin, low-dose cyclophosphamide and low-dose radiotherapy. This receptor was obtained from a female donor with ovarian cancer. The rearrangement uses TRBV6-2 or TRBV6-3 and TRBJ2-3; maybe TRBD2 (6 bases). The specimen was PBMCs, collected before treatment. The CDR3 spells CASSSPRLVADTQYF. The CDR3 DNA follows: TGTGCCAGCAGTTCCCCTCGACTAGTCGCAGATACGCAGTATTTT.